These 21 T cell receptor beta chains were all obtained from the same sample, sequenced in a study of vaccination effects on CD4 cells after COVID-19. Sequencing in the ViraFEST assay came after antigen-specific CD4+ T cells had been expanded with viral peptide pools, which were used to stimulate PBMC. CD4+ T cell isolation took place after 10 days of culture. Either the BNT162b2 or mRNA-1273 vaccine was given to participants in two doses. These receptors are not linked to any known antigen. Some clones are missing from TCRdb's copy, which holds only in-frame ones; the method was immunoSEQ multiplex PCR. The table records approximately 65,000 clones, 74% of them present only once. Sequences were derived from CD4+ T cells from PBMCs cultured with HCoV-229E spike peptides, sampled after COVID-19 vaccination. The receptors were sampled from a human donor who received a COVID-19 vaccine.

The DNA of the CDR3 is TGTGCCAGCAGCGTAGCAATGACAGACTATGGCTACACCTTC. It yields the protein CASSVAMTDYGYTF. The chain has TRBV9 and TRBJ1-2, with a possible D match to TRBD1 (5 bases). This CDR3 has 14 amino acids. Germline V gene lookup returns CDR1 SGDLS and CDR2 YYNGEE. V gave up 0 bases and J gave up 3 bases, with 9 bases separating them.

This chain links TRBV27 with TRBJ2-6, with 7 positions matching TRBD1. In germline, CDR1 is MNHEY, CDR2 SMNVEV (reference sequence). V trimming: 6 bases; J trimming: 0 bases; junction bases outside the gene matches: 8. This CDR3 spans 17 amino acids. The CDR3 loop is CASRPGQINSGANVLTF. For the CDR3, the DNA is TGTGCCAGCAGACCGGGACAGATTAACTCTGGGGCCAACGTCCTGACTTTC. The variable domain in full, with the rest retrieved from reference TRBV27 and TRBJ2-6, is EAQVTQNPRYLITVTGKKLTVTCSQNMNHEYMSWYRQDPGLGLRQIYYSMNVEVTDKGDVPEGYKVSRKEKRNFPLILESPSPNQTSLYFCASRPGQINSGANVLTFGAGSRLTVL.

The rearrangement joins TRBV3-1 (or the pseudogene TRBV3-2) to TRBJ2-1; 7 positions match TRBD2. The CDR3 spans 12 residues. Germline V gene data show CDR1 as LGHDT and CDR2 as YNNKEL (reference sequence). After removal of 4 bases from V and 9 bases from J, the junction contained 3 bases not matched to a gene. Written as DNA, the CDR3 is TGTGCCAGCAGCCGAGAGCGGGGTGAGCAGTTCTTC. It is translated as CASSRERGEQFF.

The genes are TRBV9 and TRBJ2-3; D possibly uses TRBD1 or TRBD2 (5 bases each). Trimming removed 0 bases at V and 2 bases at J, with 13 bases between. This CDR3 is 16 amino acids long. Germline CDR1 and CDR2: SGDLS and YYNGEE. CDR3 DNA sequence: TGTGCCAGCAGCGTAGACTTGAGGGGCGCCACAGATACGCAGTATTTT. Translated: CASSVDLRGATDTQYF.

The chain uses TRBV6-5 and TRBJ1-2; D unclear. The CDR3 is made up of 13 amino acids. CDR1 and CDR2 from the germline V gene are MNHEY and SVGAGI. V was pared by 0 bases and J by 8 bases, with 10 bases between. The CDR3 sequence: CASSYSPEGGYTF. The CDR3 DNA reads as TGTGCCAGCAGTTACTCCCCGGAAGGCGGCTACACCTTC.

The J gene is TRBJ2-5, the V gene TRBV5-4; the D gene is possibly TRBD1 (7 bases). The V gene lost 1 base and the J gene lost 4 bases, with 11 bases spanning the gap. The CDR3 is 14 residues long. Germline CDR1 and CDR2: SGHNT and YYREEE (reference sequence). In DNA, the CDR3 is TGTGCCAGCAGCTTGAGGCAGGGGGGAGAGACCCAGTACTTC. It yields the protein CASSLRQGGETQYF.

The chain has TRBV29-1 and TRBJ1-1, with D tentatively TRBD1 (6 bases). Trimming pared 6 bases from V and 1 base from J, leaving 12 bases between. Germline values: CDR1 SQVTM, CDR2 ANQGSEA. The CDR3 is 13 residues long. CDR3 bases: TGCAGCGTGATAGGGGGGCAGAACACTGAAGCTTTCTTT. Translated, it gives CSVIGGQNTEAFF.

The rearrangement joins TRBV5-1 to TRBJ1-2; 7 bases line up with TRBD1. Germline V gene data show CDR1 as SGHRS and CDR2 as YFSETQ. The CDR3 is 17 amino acids. The V segment lost 0 bases and the J segment 1 base; nucleotides outside the gene matches: 9. CDR3 DNA: TGCGCCAGCAGCTTGGGGCCAGGGGGGGACCTTAACTATGGCTACACCTTC. Protein sequence: CASSLGPGGDLNYGYTF.

DNA for the CDR3: TGTGCCATCAGCGAGAGGACAGACTACGAGCAGTACGTC. This translates into CAISERTDYEQYV. This chain uses TRBV10-3 with TRBJ2-7; a possible D gene is TRBD1 (6 bases). The CDR3 is made up of 13 amino acids. Between the trimmed V and J ends, which lost 6 bases and 3 bases, there was a span of 12 bases. Looked up from germline, CDR1 is ENHRY and CDR2 is SYGVKD.

The chain employs TRBV18 and TRBJ1-3; D possibly corresponds to TRBD1 (5 bases). Germline values: CDR1 KGHSH, CDR2 LQKENI. CDR3 length equals 18 residues. Deletions cut 2 bases from V and 0 bases from J, with 17 bases between. The CDR3 coding sequence is TGTGCCAGCTCACCAGTAGGAGGGGCCCCCAGCTCTGGAAACACCATATATTTT. Protein: CASSPVGGAPSSGNTIYF.

This rearrangement joins TRBV5-1 to TRBJ1-4; D perhaps matches TRBD1 (6 bases). Germline V CDR1 and CDR2: SGHRS, YFSETQ. V shed 5 bases and J shed 0 bases, with 11 bases lying between them. The length of the CDR3 is 15 residues. The CDR3 reads CASREGGTTNEKLFF. The CDR3, as DNA: TGCGCCAGCAGGGAGGGGGGGACAACTAATGAAAAACTGTTTTTT.

The chain is built from TRBV2 and TRBJ2-5; the D is unclear. Germline CDR1 and CDR2: SNHLY and FYNNEI. V was pared by 8 bases and J by 3 bases, with 4 bases between. The CDR3 loop spans 10 amino acids. The CDR3 coding sequence is TGTGCCAGCGGGGAAGAGACCCAGTACTTC. Its protein is CASGEETQYF.

The chain is built from TRBV18 and TRBJ2-5, with D possibly being TRBD1 or TRBD2 (5 bases each). V shed 6 bases and J shed 3 bases, with 17 bases lying between them. Germline CDR1 KGHSH, CDR2 LQKENI. This CDR3 contains 15 residues. This CDR3 reads CASSSVTGPEETQYF. The CDR3, as DNA: TGTGCCAGCTCTTCCGTTACGGGGCCCGAAGAGACCCAGTACTTC. Combining the CDR3 with reference TRBV18 and TRBJ2-5 gives the whole variable domain NAGVMQNPRHLVRRRGQEARLRCSPMKGHSHVYWYRQLPEEGLKFMVYLQKENIIDESGMPKERFSAEFPKEGPSILRIQQVVRGDSAAYFCASSSVTGPEETQYFGPGTRLLVL.

The table lists this clone with a few counts. The V and J genes are TRBV19 and TRBJ2-2; TRBD1 aligns across 9 bases. Germline CDR1 and CDR2: LNHDA and SQIVND (reference sequence). The junction had 9 bases not matched to a gene; V was cut back by 9 bases and J by 1 base. CDR3 length equals 16 residues. This chain's CDR3 is CASNRDRAVNTGELFF. For the CDR3, the DNA is TGTGCCAGCAACCGGGACAGGGCGGTGAACACCGGGGAGCTGTTTTTT.

V gene TRBV19 combines with J gene TRBJ2-3, with TRBD2 matching 8 bases. J gave up 12 bases and V 1 base, and 9 bases lay outside the gene matches. Germline lookup yields CDR1 LNHDA and CDR2 SQIVND (reference sequence). This CDR3 has 14 residues. CDR3 in amino acids: CASSIGWRGDVQYF. As DNA, the CDR3 is TGTGCCAGTAGTATAGGATGGCGGGGGGATGTTCAGTATTTT. The full variable domain, rest sourced from reference TRBV19 and TRBJ2-3, is DGGITQSPKYLFRKEGQNVTLSCEQNLNHDAMYWYRQDPGQGLRLIYYSQIVNDFQKGDIAEGYSVSREKKESFPLTVTSAQKNPTAFYLCASSIGWRGDVQYFGPGTRLTVL.

J is TRBJ2-3 and V is TRBV6-2 or TRBV6-3; the D gene is possibly TRBD1 (5 bases). Germline V lookup: CDR1 MNHEY, CDR2 SVGEGT. The CDR3 totals 17 residues. Trimming removed 0 bases at V and 2 bases at J, with 15 bases between. CDR3 sequence (DNA): TGTGCCAGCAGTTACTCGGAGCGAGTAGGGGACACAGATACGCAGTATTTT. It encodes CASSYSERVGDTDTQYF.

In its sample, this clone was seen a few times. The J gene is TRBJ2-7, the V gene TRBV7-9, with a possible D match to TRBD2 (6 bases). Germline CDR1 SEHNR, CDR2 FQNEAQ (reference sequence). V was clipped by 7 bases and J by 5 bases, with 21 bases between them. This CDR3 is built from 15 residues. CDR3 nucleotides: TGTGCCAGCACCTTGGGAGGTCACAAAGGGGACGAGCAGTACGTC. The encoded protein is CASTLGGHKGDEQYV.

V is TRBV9 and J is TRBJ1-2; TRBD1 is a possible D gene (6 bases). Germline CDR1 is SGDLS and CDR2 is YYNGEE. CDR3 length: 16 amino acids. Trimming stripped 4 bases from V and 4 bases from J, with 20 bases between. The CDR3 here is CASSPDSEREGYGYTF. CDR3 nucleotide sequence: TGTGCCAGCAGCCCGGACAGCGAGAGGGAGGGCTATGGCTACACCTTC. Variable domain in full (rest from reference TRBV9 and TRBJ1-2): DSGVTQTPKHLITATGQRVTLRCSPRSGDLSVYWYQQSLDQGLQFLIQYYNGEERAKGNILERFSAQQFPDLHSELNLSSLELGDSALYFCASSPDSEREGYGYTFGSGTRLTVV.

This chain joins TRBV5-4 and TRBJ2-2; D uncertain. V lost 4 bases, J lost 1 base, and 8 bases lay in between. The CDR3 has 14 amino acids. Germline CDR1 SGHNT, CDR2 YYREEE (reference sequence). The CDR3 sequence is CASSLSLNTGELFF. The DNA for the CDR3 is TGTGCCAGCAGCCTGTCTCTGAACACCGGGGAGCTGTTTTTT.

The chain recombines TRBV24-1 with TRBJ1-2; D gene ambiguous. Trimming took off 9 bases at V and 9 bases at J, with 7 bases between the two ends. The CDR3 runs 9 residues. CDR1 and CDR2 (germline): KGHDR, SFDVKD. The CDR3 is CATDGSYTF. CDR3 nucleotides: TGTGCCACCGATGGGAGCTACACCTTC.

The chain combines TRBV5-1 with TRBJ2-5; 7 positions agree with TRBD1. V shed 5 bases and J 5 bases; nucleotides not matched to a gene: 9. CDR3 length: 14 amino acids. CDR1 is SGHRS, CDR2 YFSETQ, per germline. CDR3 nucleotides: TGCGCCAGCAGGACGACGACAGGGCGCGAGACCCAGTACTTC. Translating gives CASRTTTGRETQYF.